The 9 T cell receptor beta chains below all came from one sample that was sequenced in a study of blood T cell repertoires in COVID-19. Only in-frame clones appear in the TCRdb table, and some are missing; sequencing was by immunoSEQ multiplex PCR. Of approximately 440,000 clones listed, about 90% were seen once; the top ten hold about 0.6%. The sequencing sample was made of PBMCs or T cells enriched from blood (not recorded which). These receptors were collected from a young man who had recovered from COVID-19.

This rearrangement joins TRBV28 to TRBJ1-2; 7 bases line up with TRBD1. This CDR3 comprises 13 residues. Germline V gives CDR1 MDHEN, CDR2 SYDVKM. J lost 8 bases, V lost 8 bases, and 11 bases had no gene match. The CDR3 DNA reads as TGTGCCAGCCGACTGACAGGGCGCGACGGCTACACCTTC. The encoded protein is CASRLTGRDGYTF.

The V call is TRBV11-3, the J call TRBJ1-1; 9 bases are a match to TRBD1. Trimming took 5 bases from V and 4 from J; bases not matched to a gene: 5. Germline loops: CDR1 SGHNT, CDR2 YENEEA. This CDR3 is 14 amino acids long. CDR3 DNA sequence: TGTGCCAGCAGCCAAAGACAGGGGGGCACTGAAGCTTTCTTT. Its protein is CASSQRQGGTEAFF.

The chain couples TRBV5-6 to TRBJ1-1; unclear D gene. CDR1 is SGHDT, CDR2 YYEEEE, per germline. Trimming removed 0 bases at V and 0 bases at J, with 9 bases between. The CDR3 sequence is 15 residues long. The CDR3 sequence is CASSLVGEMNTEAFF. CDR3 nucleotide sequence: TGTGCCAGCAGCTTGGTAGGAGAGATGAACACTGAAGCTTTCTTT.

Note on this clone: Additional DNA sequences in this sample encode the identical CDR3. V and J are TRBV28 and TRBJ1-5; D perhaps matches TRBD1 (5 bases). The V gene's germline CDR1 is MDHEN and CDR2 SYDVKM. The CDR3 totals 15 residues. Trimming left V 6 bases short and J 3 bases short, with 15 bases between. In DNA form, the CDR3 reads TGTGCCAGCAGCCTCGGGGGGAGTAACAATCAGCCCCAGCATTTT. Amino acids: CASSLGGSNNQPQHF.

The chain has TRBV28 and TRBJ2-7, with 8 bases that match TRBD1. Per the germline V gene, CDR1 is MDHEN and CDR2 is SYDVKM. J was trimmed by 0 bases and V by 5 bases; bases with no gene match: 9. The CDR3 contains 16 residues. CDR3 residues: CASSPHGTGFSYEQYF. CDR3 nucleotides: TGTGCCAGCAGTCCTCACGGGACAGGATTCTCCTACGAGCAGTACTTC.

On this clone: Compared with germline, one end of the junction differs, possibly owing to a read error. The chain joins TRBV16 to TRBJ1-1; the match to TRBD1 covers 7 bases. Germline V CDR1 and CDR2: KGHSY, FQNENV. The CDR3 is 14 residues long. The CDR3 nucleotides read TGTGCCAGCAGCCTCCGACAGGGCCCGGATGGGGGACCATTT. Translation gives CASSLRQGPDGGPF. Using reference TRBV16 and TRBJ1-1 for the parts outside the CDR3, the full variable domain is GEEVAQTPKHLVRGEGQKAKLYCAPIKGHSYVFWYQQVLKNEFKFLISFQNENVFDETGMPKERFSAKCLPNSPCSLEIQATKLEDSAVYFCASSLRQGPDGGPFGQGTRLTVV.

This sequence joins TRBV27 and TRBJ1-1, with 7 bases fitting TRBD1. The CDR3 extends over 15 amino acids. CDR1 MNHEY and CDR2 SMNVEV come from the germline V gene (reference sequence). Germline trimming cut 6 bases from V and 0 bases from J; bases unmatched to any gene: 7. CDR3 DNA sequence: TGTGCCAGCAGGGGGGACAGTCTTATGAACACTGAAGCTTTCTTT. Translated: CASRGDSLMNTEAFF.

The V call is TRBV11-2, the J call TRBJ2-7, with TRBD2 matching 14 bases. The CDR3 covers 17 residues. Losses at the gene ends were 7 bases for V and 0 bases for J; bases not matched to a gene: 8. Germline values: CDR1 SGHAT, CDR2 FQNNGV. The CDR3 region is CASNAGLAGAVSYEQYF. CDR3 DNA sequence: TGTGCCAGCAACGCGGGACTAGCGGGGGCTGTCTCCTACGAGCAGTACTTC.

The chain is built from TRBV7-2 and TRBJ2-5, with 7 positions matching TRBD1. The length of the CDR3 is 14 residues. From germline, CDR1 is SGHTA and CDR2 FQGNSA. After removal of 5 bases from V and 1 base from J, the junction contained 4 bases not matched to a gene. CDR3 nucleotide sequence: TGTGCCAGCAGCCCTCGGGACAGCCAAGAGACCCAGTACTTC. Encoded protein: CASSPRDSQETQYF.